What follows are 19 T cell receptor beta chains derived from one specimen sequenced in a study of shared clonotypes between healthy human individuals. Generated by immunoSEQ multiplex PCR, the TCRdb table keeps only in-frame clones and is missing some. The profile covers nearly 500,000 clones, with 60% to 85% appearing a single time and approximately 13% taken by the ten largest. Material for sequencing was PBMCs. The receptor source for this set is a woman between 40 and 55 years old in good health. Some clones in this sample may be carry-over from other donors' samples.

This chain connects TRBV7-8 to TRBJ2-2; D may be TRBD2 (7 bases). Germline CDR1 reads SGHVS; CDR2 reads FQNEAQ. CDR3 length: 16 amino acids. The V end was cut by 5 bases, the J end by 6 bases, with 19 bases between. CDR3 DNA sequence: TGTGCCAGCAGCCCTAGGGGAGGGGGATTCGCCGGGGAGCTGTTTTTT. Translating gives CASSPRGGGFAGELFF.

This chain joins TRBV4-1 and TRBJ1-3; 11 bases are a match to TRBD1. Unmatched junction bases numbered 11, after V lost 5 bases and J lost 8 bases. CDR3 length: 16 amino acids. CDR1 and CDR2 from the germline V gene are MGHRA and YSYEKL. This CDR3 reads CASSERGQGVGDTIYF. The CDR3 DNA sequence: TGCGCCAGCAGCGAGAGGGGACAGGGGGTTGGGGACACCATATATTTT.

The gene calls are TRBV5-4 and TRBJ2-7; D is perhaps TRBD1 or TRBD2 (5 bases each). The germline V gene has CDR1 SGHNT and CDR2 YYREEE (reference sequence). Trimming left V 0 bases short and J 2 bases short, with 12 bases between. The length of the CDR3 is 15 residues. The CDR3 sequence is CASSLGGKRTYEQYF. CDR3 DNA sequence: TGTGCCAGCAGCTTGGGGGGGAAAAGGACCTACGAGCAGTACTTC.

This clone was detected a few times. The rearrangement uses TRBV12-2 and TRBJ1-2; no check of the table's D call, TRBD1, against the DNA was made. TRBV12-2 is deemed a pseudogene. This CDR3 spans 12 amino acids. CDR3 amino acids: CASRPSGYGYTF. DNA of the CDR3: TGTGCAAGTCGCCCTTCAGGTTATGGCTACACCTTC.

V gene TRBV21-1 combines with J gene TRBJ1-2. TRBV21-1 is labeled a pseudogene. The CDR3 is 16 amino acids. CDR3 nucleotides: TGTGCCAGCAGCAAAGTTGGCAGCCAACCTAACTATGGCTACACCTTC. Its translation: CASSKVGSQPNYGYTF.

The chain recombines TRBV30 with TRBJ1-1; weak D call: TRBD1 (5 bases). The CDR3 is 13 residues long. The germline V and J ends were trimmed by 0 bases and 5 bases, with 10 bases remaining between them. Germline values: CDR1 GTSNPN, CDR2 SVGIG (reference sequence). The CDR3 reads CAWSVSWGTEAFF. The CDR3 nucleotides read TGTGCCTGGAGTGTATCATGGGGGACTGAAGCTTTCTTT.

This sequence joins TRBV28 and TRBJ2-7; no clear D. Germline V gene data show CDR1 as MDHEN and CDR2 as SYDVKM. Trimming shortened V by 3 bases and J by 12 bases, and 18 bases separated the two germline ends. The CDR3 loop spans 13 amino acids. In DNA form, the CDR3 reads TGTGCCAGCAGTTTCCCACCAAGTGCCCTGCCGTACTTC. Translation: CASSFPPSALPYF.

The genes are TRBV7-2 and TRBJ2-7; TRBD2 matches at 10 bases. With V trimmed by 4 bases and J by 5 bases, 11 bases remained unmatched. The V gene's germline CDR1 is SGHTA and CDR2 FQGNSA. The CDR3 has 16 amino acids. CDR3 sequence (DNA): TGTGCCAGCAGCTACTCACGACTAGCGGGTGTCCACGAGCAGTACTTC. Encoded protein: CASSYSRLAGVHEQYF.

The chain employs TRBV10-3 and TRBJ1-1, with a possible D match to TRBD1 (6 bases). The germline V gene encodes CDR1 ENHRY and CDR2 SYGVKD. This CDR3 comprises 17 residues. The V gene lost 5 bases and the J gene lost 5 bases, with 24 bases spanning the gap. The CDR3 region is CAISRIGLRTGRTEAFF. In nucleotides, the CDR3 is TGTGCCATCAGTCGAATCGGGCTTCGAACAGGGAGGACTGAAGCTTTCTTT.

V gene TRBV18 combines with J gene TRBJ1-1; tentative D call: TRBD1 (6 bases). This CDR3 comprises 15 residues. Germline CDR1 reads KGHSH; CDR2 reads LQKENI. Trimming took 3 bases from V and 5 from J, leaving 16 bases between them. The CDR3 sequence is CASSPGGQVGTEAFF. The DNA of the CDR3 is TGTGCCAGCTCACCGGGGGGGCAGGTGGGTACTGAAGCTTTCTTT.

A single count supports this clone. The chain has TRBV6-1 and TRBJ2-5; TRBD1 agrees at 9 bases. V was clipped by 9 bases and J by 3 bases; unmatched bases: 5. The germline gives CDR1 MNHNS, CDR2 SASEGT. This CDR3 has 13 amino acids. The CDR3 region has the DNA TGTGCCAGTACCAGGGACAGGGAAGAGACCCAGTACTTC. Its translation is CASTRDREETQYF.

The V call is TRBV9, the J call TRBJ2-7; the match to TRBD2 covers 13 bases. Trimming at V came to 4 bases and at J to 7 bases, leaving 5 bases not matched to a gene. Germline V lookup: CDR1 SGDLS, CDR2 YYNGEE. The CDR3 covers 14 residues. The CDR3 nucleotides read TGTGCCAGCAGCTTGGGACTAGCGGGATGGGAGCAGTACTTC. Its translation: CASSLGLAGWEQYF.

This clone was counted between two and nine times. The V and J genes are TRBV19 and TRBJ2-7, with D tentatively TRBD1 (6 bases). V was shortened by 7 bases and J by 4 bases, with 17 bases between the two germline ends. Germline V lookup: CDR1 LNHDA, CDR2 SQIVND (reference sequence). This CDR3 is 14 amino acids long. The CDR3 sequence: CASKGPGESYEQYF. The CDR3 nucleotides read TGTGCCAGTAAGGGGCCAGGGGAGTCGTACGAGCAGTACTTC.

Remarks on this clone: Since no conserved phenylalanine or tryptophan closes the CDR3, a read error is the likely cause. The chain has TRBV5-8 and TRBJ2-4, with 10 bases fitting TRBD1. Per germline, CDR1 SGHTS and CDR2 YDEGEE. This CDR3 is built from 14 residues. The trim removed 8 bases at V and 9 bases at J, leaving 11 bases unmatched. The DNA of the CDR3 is TGTGCCAGTACGACAGGGGGCTATGACGTCATTCAGTACCTC. Translation gives CASTTGGYDVIQYL.

This chain joins TRBV7-2 and TRBJ2-2, with D unclear. Germline loops: CDR1 SGHTA, CDR2 FQGNSA. This CDR3 is 14 amino acids long. Trimming stripped 5 bases from V and 6 bases from J, with 13 bases between. Written as DNA, the CDR3 is TGTGCCAGCAGCCCTAACAGTGCCCCCGGGGAGCTGTTTTTT. It encodes CASSPNSAPGELFF.

The V gene is TRBV29-1, the J gene TRBJ1-2; D unclear. Germline loops: CDR1 SQVTM, CDR2 ANQGSEA. The CDR3 consists of 10 residues. Trimming pared 7 bases from V and 8 bases from J, leaving 11 bases between. As DNA, the CDR3 is TGCAGCGCCGGACTGGAAGGCTACACCTTC. Translating it yields CSAGLEGYTF.

The V and J genes are TRBV6-6 and TRBJ2-7; TRBD1 matches 8 bases. Trimming at V came to 4 bases and at J to 7 bases, leaving 9 bases not matched to a gene. Per the germline V gene, CDR1 is MNHNY and CDR2 is SVGAGI (reference sequence). CDR3 length equals 14 residues. The CDR3 reads CASSSRQGSWEQYF. CDR3 DNA: TGTGCCAGCAGTTCCCGACAGGGGTCGTGGGAGCAGTACTTC.

J is TRBJ1-1 and V is TRBV4-1; maybe TRBD1 (6 bases). The CDR3 sequence is 13 residues long. The germline CDR1 and CDR2 sequences are MGHRA and YSYEKL. Trimming took off 1 base at V and 7 bases at J, with 10 bases between the two ends. CDR3 coding DNA: TGCGCCAGCAGCCAAGTGACAGGTTATGAAGCTTTCTTT. Amino acid sequence: CASSQVTGYEAFF.

Note on this clone: With only one base between it and a far larger clone, this is likely a read error. The rearrangement uses TRBV30 and TRBJ2-5; possibly TRBD1 for D (6 bases). The CDR3 spans 14 residues. The germline V gene has CDR1 GTSNPN and CDR2 SVGIG (reference sequence). Trimming pared 5 bases from V and 2 bases from J, leaving 15 bases between. The DNA for the CDR3 is TGTGCCTGGGGCCGACAGGTTCGACAAGAGACCCAGTACTTC. Translating gives CAWGRQVRQETQYF.